The 30 T cell receptor beta chains presented below share a single source sample, sequenced in a study of graft-versus-host responses after intestinal transplantation. Profiling relied on immunoSEQ multiplex PCR, and the TCRdb table lists in-frame clones only, not all of them. The sample comprises tens of thousands of clones, around nine tenths of which are singletons, and less than 0.4% rests with the top ten. The antigens for these receptors are not known. The sample here was unstimulated CD4+ T cells sorted from spleen or lymph node cells, taken before intestinal transplant. The origin of the receptors is a human donor who received an intestinal transplant.

The chain recombines TRBV28 with TRBJ1-2, with 7 bases lining up with TRBD1. This CDR3 spans 14 amino acids. V shed 7 bases, J shed 1 base, and the junction held 6 bases outside the gene matches. Germline values: CDR1 MDHEN, CDR2 SYDVKM. The CDR3 bases are TGTGCCAGCAAATCGGCAGGGGGTAACTATGGCTACACCTTC. This gives the protein CASKSAGGNYGYTF.

This clone was seen just once. The chain combines TRBV27 with TRBJ1-2; weak D call: TRBD1 (5 bases). The length of the CDR3 is 12 residues. V lost 3 bases and J 7 bases, leaving 9 bases between the germline ends. Germline V gene lookup returns CDR1 MNHEY and CDR2 SMNVEV (reference sequence). The CDR3 spells CASSFPGGGYTF. The CDR3 DNA reads as TGTGCCAGCAGTTTCCCGGGGGGTGGCTACACCTTC.

In this sample, this clone turned up a few times. V is TRBV6-1 and J is TRBJ2-1, with D maybe TRBD2 (6 bases). With 1 base removed from V and 9 bases from J, the gap between germline ends came to 10 bases. Germline CDR1 reads MNHNS; CDR2 reads SASEGT. This CDR3 comprises 13 residues. CDR3 residues: CASSEGRGSEQFF. The CDR3, as DNA: TGTGCCAGCAGTGAAGGGCGGGGAAGTGAGCAGTTCTTC.

In this sample, this clone turned up a few times. The rearrangement joins TRBV28 to TRBJ1-2; the match to TRBD1 covers 7 bases. Germline CDR1 and CDR2: MDHEN and SYDVKM. Germline trimming cut 7 bases from V and 8 bases from J; bases unmatched to any gene: 10. This CDR3 has 13 residues. Here the CDR3 DNA reads TGTGCCAGCAAACCGCCCGGGACAGACGGCTACACCTTC. Translating gives CASKPPGTDGYTF.

The rearrangement uses TRBV9 and TRBJ1-1, with a tentative D call TRBD1 (5 bases). Trimming removed 0 bases at V and 1 base at J, with 7 bases between. Germline assignment: CDR1 SGDLS and CDR2 YYNGEE. This CDR3 contains 14 residues. The CDR3 nucleotides read TGTGCCAGCAGCGTAGGACAGTCGAACACTGAAGCTTTCTTT. Translated: CASSVGQSNTEAFF.

This chain joins TRBV6-6 and TRBJ1-6; no clear D. The V and J ends lost 0 bases and 8 bases respectively, with 8 bases between them. CDR3 length equals 14 residues. Germline V lookup: CDR1 MNHNY, CDR2 SVGAGI (reference sequence). The CDR3 region has the DNA TGTGCCAGCAGTTACTCGAGAACGGATTCACCCCTCCACTTT. It translates to CASSYSRTDSPLHF.

J is TRBJ2-5 and V is TRBV10-2, with D possibly TRBD2 on 7 matching bases. The DNA end is a closer match to TRBJ2-7, so the J assignment may be wrong. Germline loops: CDR1 WSHSY, CDR2 SAAADI. This CDR3 has 14 residues. Here the CDR3 reads CASVGGLAESEQYF. CDR3 bases: TGCGCCAGCGTTGGGGGCCTAGCGGAGTCCGAGCAGTACTTC.

This clone was detected only once. The V gene is TRBV2, the J gene TRBJ1-2; D is perhaps TRBD1 (5 bases). Germline V lookup: CDR1 SNHLY, CDR2 FYNNEI. The germline V and J ends were trimmed by 5 bases and 5 bases, with 12 bases remaining between them. There are 13 residues in the CDR3. CDR3 nucleotides: TGTGCCAGCAGTTCCCCGGACATTTATGGCTACACCTTC. It translates to CASSSPDIYGYTF.

This clone was picked up a small number of times. The rearrangement joins TRBV28 to TRBJ2-7; 10 nucleotides align to TRBD1. CDR3 size: 17 residues. CDR1 MDHEN and CDR2 SYDVKM come from the germline V gene. V gave up 3 bases and J gave up 0 bases; unmatched junction bases: 8. As DNA, the CDR3 is TGTGCCAGCAGTTTGGCGGAAAGGGACAGGGGCTCCTACGAGCAGTACTTC. Its protein is CASSLAERDRGSYEQYF. The entire variable domain, with the rest obtained from reference TRBV28 and TRBJ2-7, is as follows: DVKVTQSSRYLVKRTGEKVFLECVQDMDHENMFWYRQDPGLGLRLIYFSYDVKMKEKGDIPEGYSVSREKKERFSLILESASTNQTSMYLCASSLAERDRGSYEQYFGPGTRLTVT.

This chain joins TRBV28 and TRBJ2-7; D gene unclear. Trimming left V 2 bases short and J 6 bases short, with 8 bases between. From germline, CDR1 is MDHEN and CDR2 SYDVKM. The CDR3 covers 12 residues. The CDR3 DNA sequence: TGTGCCAGCAGTTTAGACGGGTCCGAGCAGTACTTC. Translating gives CASSLDGSEQYF.

This chain links TRBV5-1 with TRBJ2-7; tentative D call: TRBD1 (5 bases). This CDR3 is built from 15 residues. Trimming took 0 bases from V and 2 from J, leaving 12 bases between them. Germline lookup yields CDR1 SGHRS and CDR2 YFSETQ. CDR3 in amino acids: CASSLEGTGAYEQYF. The CDR3 nucleotides read TGCGCCAGCAGCTTGGAGGGTACAGGAGCCTACGAGCAGTACTTC.

The chain is built from TRBV4-1 and TRBJ2-1; D possibly corresponds to TRBD1 (5 bases). Between the trimmed V and J ends, which lost 4 bases and 3 bases, there was a span of 13 bases. This CDR3 spans 15 amino acids. CDR1 is MGHRA, CDR2 YSYEKL, per germline. CDR3 coding DNA: TGCGCCAGCAGCCTGTTGGACAATTACTACAATGAGCAGTTCTTC. It codes for CASSLLDNYYNEQFF.

The V gene is TRBV11-2, the J gene TRBJ1-1; the D is unclear. V was trimmed by 0 bases and J by 2 bases, leaving 10 bases between them. Per germline, CDR1 SGHAT and CDR2 FQNNGV. CDR3 length: 15 amino acids. CDR3 protein: CASSLDRRQNTEAFF. DNA of the CDR3: TGTGCCAGCAGCTTAGATAGAAGACAAAACACTGAAGCTTTCTTT.

The rearrangement uses TRBV5-7 and TRBJ2-2; TRBD1 is a possible D gene (5 bases). TRBV5-7 is identified as an open reading frame with a role that is uncertain. The CDR3 length is 14 residues. V lost 4 bases and J lost 6, with 13 bases in between. CDR3 residues: CASSNDRAPGELFF. CDR3 bases: TGTGCCAGCAGCAACGACAGAGCCCCCGGGGAGCTGTTTTTT.

This clone was observed once. This chain links TRBV9 with TRBJ2-7; a possible D gene is TRBD2 (6 bases). Looked up from germline, CDR1 is SGDLS and CDR2 is YYNGEE. Trimming removed 1 base at V and 6 bases at J, with 14 bases between. The CDR3 runs 14 residues. The CDR3 loop reads CASSVSGGPGEQYF. The CDR3 region has the DNA TGTGCCAGCAGCGTATCAGGAGGGCCGGGCGAGCAGTACTTC.

V usage is TRBV5-1 and J usage is TRBJ2-7; 11 bases are shared with TRBD2. The CDR3 totals 15 residues. Germline lookup yields CDR1 SGHRS and CDR2 YFSETQ. With V trimmed by 4 bases and J by 7 bases, 10 bases remained unmatched. CDR3 loop: CASSLLTSGKGEQYF. CDR3 bases: TGCGCCAGCAGCCTATTGACTAGCGGGAAGGGGGAGCAGTACTTC.

The chain links TRBV6-1 to TRBJ2-7, with TRBD2 matching over 7 bases. Germline V gene lookup returns CDR1 MNHNS and CDR2 SASEGT. CDR3 length equals 16 residues. V was pared by 1 base and J by 6 bases, with 12 bases of the junction left unmatched. CDR3 sequence (DNA): TGTGCCAGCAGTGAAGGTAGAAGGGCGGGAGTGCGCGAGCAGTACTTC. Translation: CASSEGRRAGVREQYF.

The chain combines TRBV6-5 with TRBJ2-3; possible D gene TRBD2, 5 bases. Trimming took off 4 bases at V and 4 bases at J, with 12 bases between the two ends. CDR1 is MNHEY, CDR2 SVGAGI, per germline. This CDR3 is 14 amino acids long. The CDR3 DNA is TGTGCCAGCAGTTCCAGGACTTTTTCAGATACGCAGTATTTT. This encodes CASSSRTFSDTQYF.

The J gene is TRBJ1-1, the V gene TRBV7-8; the match to TRBD1 covers 7 bases. This CDR3 contains 16 residues. The V gene's germline CDR1 is SGHVS and CDR2 FQNEAQ. V was clipped by 4 bases and J by 1 base; unmatched bases: 9. CDR3 sequence reads: CASSSLQGMRNTEAFF. The CDR3 DNA reads TGTGCCAGCAGCTCCCTACAGGGGATGCGGAACACTGAAGCTTTCTTT. Full variable domain (rest looked up from reference TRBV7-8 and TRBJ1-1): GAGVSQSPRYKVAKRGQDVALRCDPISGHVSLFWYQQALGQGPEFLTYFQNEAQLDKSGLPSDRFFAERPEGSVSTLKIQRTQQEDSAVYLCASSSLQGMRNTEAFFGQGTRLTVV.

This chain joins TRBV6-5 and TRBJ1-1; D gene unclear. Germline-derived CDR1 and CDR2 are MNHEY and SVGAGI. The CDR3 sequence is 12 residues long. V was cut by 2 bases and J by 3 bases, with 4 bases left in between. CDR3 coding DNA: TGTGCCAGCAGTTACGGGCACACTGAAGCTTTCTTT. Its translation is CASSYGHTEAFF.

The rearrangement links TRBV4-1 to TRBJ1-6; 7 bases line up with TRBD1. CDR3 length equals 16 residues. The germline CDR1 and CDR2 sequences are MGHRA and YSYEKL. V lost 0 bases and J lost 12; bases outside the gene matches: 11. CDR3 DNA sequence: TGCGCCAGCAGCCAAGAATTCGGGACTCCAGGGGGACCCCTCCACTTT. This gives the protein CASSQEFGTPGGPLHF.

The chain uses TRBV30 and TRBJ2-2, with D tentatively TRBD1 (5 bases). V was clipped by 5 bases and J by 8 bases, with 15 bases between them. This CDR3 spans 13 amino acids. Germline lookup yields CDR1 GTSNPN and CDR2 SVGIG (reference sequence). The chain's CDR3 is CAWDALRGGELFF. Written as DNA, the CDR3 is TGTGCCTGGGACGCTCTTAGGGGAGGGGAGCTGTTTTTT.

V and J are TRBV28 and TRBJ2-7; 9 bases agree with TRBD1. From germline, CDR1 is MDHEN and CDR2 SYDVKM. The length of the CDR3 is 14 residues. The V segment lost 6 bases and the J segment 7 bases; nucleotides outside the gene matches: 10. This CDR3 is CASSRDRVLWEQYF. In nucleotides, the CDR3 is TGTGCCAGCAGCCGGGACAGGGTACTGTGGGAGCAGTACTTC.

The chain links TRBV19 to TRBJ1-5, with D possibly matching TRBD1 (5 bases). V gave up 3 bases and J gave up 6 bases, with 12 bases separating them. The CDR3 length is 14 residues. Germline V lookup: CDR1 LNHDA, CDR2 SQIVND (reference sequence). The CDR3 here is CASSILGQGQPQHF. The CDR3 DNA is TGTGCCAGTAGTATCTTGGGGCAGGGTCAGCCCCAGCATTTT.

DNA of the CDR3: TGTGCCAGCAGCTTAGGTGGTAGTACGCAGTATTTT. Translated, it gives CASSLGGSTQYF. The chain is built from TRBV11-3 and TRBJ2-3, with D uncertain. The CDR3 spans 12 residues. Deletions cut 1 base from V and 8 bases from J, with 7 bases between. CDR1 and CDR2 from the germline V gene are SGHNT and YENEEA.

V and J are TRBV15 and TRBJ2-7; 8 positions agree with TRBD1. In germline, CDR1 is LNHNV, CDR2 YYDKDF (reference sequence). This CDR3 comprises 15 residues. Trimming cost V 1 base and J 5 bases; bases outside gene matches: 7. The CDR3 loop reads CATSRVLGQGNEQYF. The CDR3 region has the DNA TGTGCCACCAGCAGAGTCTTAGGACAGGGAAACGAGCAGTACTTC.

The V gene is TRBV18, the J gene TRBJ1-2, with 8 bases aligning to TRBD1. Germline V gene lookup returns CDR1 KGHSH and CDR2 LQKENI. J was trimmed by 8 bases and V by 3 bases; bases with no gene match: 8. This CDR3 contains 14 residues. CDR3 nucleotides: TGTGCCAGCTCACCGGAACAGGGGGAGCTGGGCTACACCTTC. Translated, it gives CASSPEQGELGYTF.

This clone has only one observation. This rearrangement joins TRBV7-3 to TRBJ2-3, with 7 bases aligning to TRBD2. V trimming: 2 bases; J trimming: 5 bases; junction bases outside the gene matches: 4. CDR3 length equals 14 residues. Looked up from germline, CDR1 is SGHTA and CDR2 is FQGTGA. CDR3 region: CASSLGGGLDTQYF. As DNA, the CDR3 is TGTGCCAGCAGCTTAGGGGGGGGTTTAGATACGCAGTATTTT.

J is TRBJ2-1 and V is TRBV28, with 8 bases that match TRBD2. Germline V gene data show CDR1 as MDHEN and CDR2 as SYDVKM. The V gene end was trimmed by 4 bases and the J gene end by 10 bases; junction bases not matched to a gene: 9. CDR3 size: 14 residues. The CDR3 region has the DNA TGTGCCAGCAGTTCCCCCAGCGGGAGCCCAGAGCAGTTCTTC. Translating gives CASSSPSGSPEQFF.

This chain connects TRBV28 to TRBJ2-2; perhaps TRBD2 as D (7 bases). Trimming shortened V by 5 bases and J by 6 bases, and 10 bases separated the two germline ends. The CDR3 spans 13 residues. The V gene's germline CDR1 is MDHEN and CDR2 SYDVKM. The CDR3 here is CASSRGGAGELFF. CDR3 sequence (DNA): TGTGCCAGCAGTAGGGGGGGTGCCGGGGAGCTGTTTTTT.